Described below is a single TCR beta chain sequence and its context. Its antigen remains unidentified. The CDR3 has 13 residues. V was trimmed by 3 bases and J by 4 bases, leaving 9 bases between them. Per the germline V gene, CDR1 is LNHDA and CDR2 is SQIVND (reference sequence). The data were taken from a study of T cell repertoires in cytomegalovirus infection. About the research overall: Alongside well-studied HLA-B-restricted CMV epitopes, recently identified HLA-C-restricted CMV epitopes were also used. In public TCR beta signatures, there were indications of both CMV infection and matching HLA type.

In TCRdb, the reads were re-called with MiXCR into one record per CDR3 protein. The repertoire includes about 340,000 distinct CDR3 sequences, 25% to 35% of them detected once, and around 20% sits in the top ten. Study-level results: CMV-specific HLA-C-restricted TCR beta clonotypes dominated the ex vivo response. Accumulated public TCR beta family frequency recognized individuals carrying CMV together with the relevant HLA.

This chain uses TRBV19 with TRBJ1-2; D is unresolved. The clonotype originates from a human donor in good health (CMV status not recorded). Some clones in this sample may be carry-over from other donors' samples. Sequencing was performed on cultured PBMCs, taken from culture after CMV antigen stimulation. CDR3 amino acids: CASSMEGPYGYTF. In DNA, the CDR3 is TGTGCCAGTAGTATGGAAGGGCCCTATGGCTACACCTTC.